This TCR beta chain was found in a study of T cells in Graves' hyperthyroidism and ophthalmopathy. Study results and limitations: Ophthalmopathy could be told apart from stable hyperthyroidism with a 13 V-J model.

Germline V CDR1 and CDR2: KGHSH, LQKENI. The CDR3 runs to 12 residues. V lost 2 bases and J lost 6, with 8 bases in between. Hyperthyroidism of Graves' type that showed no ophthalmopathy progression within 18 months was stable. Each patient was aged 18 to 65 and had newly diagnosed hyperthyroidism of under 2 months' duration. Exclusion followed for patients with uncontrolled infection, other autoimmune disease, pregnancy or lactation. The table lists this clonotype with many counts. What it recognizes is unknown. Regions amplified from RNA transcripts were the TCR beta CDR3 regions. HTBI primers drove first-round RT-PCR of the TCR CDR3. TCRdb recomputed calls from the multiplex PCR reads with MiXCR, one row per CDR3 protein. This sample yields around 440,000 distinct CDR3 sequences, of which 15% to 18% are seen a single time; roughly 8% belongs to the top ten.

The receptor comes from a woman aged 18-30 years with Graves' hyperthyroidism. Sequences were obtained from blood. The chain carries TRBV18 and TRBJ2-7; D possibly corresponds to TRBD2 (5 bases). Here the CDR3 DNA reads TGTGCCAGCTCACCAGCCGGGGTCGAGCAGTACTTC. Translating gives CASSPAGVEQYF.